This T cell receptor (beta chain) was obtained from a study of T cell changes during pregnancy in multiple sclerosis. The table came from immunoSEQ multiplex PCR; TCRdb's copy has only in-frame clones and leaves some out. The data contain 70,000 to 100,000 clones, 80% to 95% of them singletons. This CDR3 has 14 residues. Germline V gives CDR1 SGHVS, CDR2 FQNEAQ. The trim removed 4 bases at V and 3 bases at J, leaving 3 bases unmatched. V usage is TRBV7-8 and J usage is TRBJ2-7; TRBD1 agrees at 10 bases. Sequenced material: peripheral blood, taken in the first trimester of pregnancy. This TCR came from a female donor with multiple sclerosis, enrolled in a pregnancy study. The CDR3 coding sequence is TGTGCCAGCAGCTGGGGACAGGGGAACTACGAGCAGTACTTC. Amino acids: CASSWGQGNYEQYF. Looking up the rest from reference TRBV7-8 and TRBJ2-7 gives the full variable domain: GAGVSQSPRYKVAKRGQDVALRCDPISGHVSLFWYQQALGQGPEFLTYFQNEAQLDKSGLPSDRFFAERPEGSVSTLKIQRTQQEDSAVYLCASSWGQGNYEQYFGPGTRLTVT.